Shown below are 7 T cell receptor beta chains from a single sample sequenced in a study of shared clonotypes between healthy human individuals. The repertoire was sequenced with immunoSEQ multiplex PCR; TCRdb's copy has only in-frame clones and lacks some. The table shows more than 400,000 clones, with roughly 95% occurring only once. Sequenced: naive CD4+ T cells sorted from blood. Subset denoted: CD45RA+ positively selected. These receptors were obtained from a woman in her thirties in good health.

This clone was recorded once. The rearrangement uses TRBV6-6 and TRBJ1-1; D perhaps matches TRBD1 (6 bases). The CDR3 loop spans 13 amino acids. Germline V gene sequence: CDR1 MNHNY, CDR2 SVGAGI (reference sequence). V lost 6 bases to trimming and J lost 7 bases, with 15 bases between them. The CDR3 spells CASREQGTFEAFF. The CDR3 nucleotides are TGTGCCAGCAGGGAACAGGGAACTTTTGAAGCTTTCTTT.

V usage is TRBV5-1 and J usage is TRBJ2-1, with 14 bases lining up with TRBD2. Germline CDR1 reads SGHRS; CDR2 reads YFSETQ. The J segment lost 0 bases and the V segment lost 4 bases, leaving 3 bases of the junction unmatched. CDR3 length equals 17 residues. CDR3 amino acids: CASSLGTSGSSYNEQFF. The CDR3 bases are TGCGCCAGCAGCCTCGGGACTAGCGGGAGCTCCTACAATGAGCAGTTCTTC.

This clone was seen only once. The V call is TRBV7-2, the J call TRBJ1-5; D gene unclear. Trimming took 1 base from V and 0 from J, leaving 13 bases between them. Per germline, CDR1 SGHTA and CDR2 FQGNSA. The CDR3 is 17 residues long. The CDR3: CASSLVGGHDSNQPQHF. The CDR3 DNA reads TGTGCCAGCAGCTTAGTTGGCGGGCACGATAGCAATCAGCCCCAGCATTTT.

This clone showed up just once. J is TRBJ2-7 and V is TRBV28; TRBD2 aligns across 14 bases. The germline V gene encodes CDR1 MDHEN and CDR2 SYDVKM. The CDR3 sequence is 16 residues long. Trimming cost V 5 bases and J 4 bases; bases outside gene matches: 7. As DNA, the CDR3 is TGTGCCAGCAGTCTACAGGGGACTAGCGGGAGTTACGAGCAGTACTTC. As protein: CASSLQGTSGSYEQYF.

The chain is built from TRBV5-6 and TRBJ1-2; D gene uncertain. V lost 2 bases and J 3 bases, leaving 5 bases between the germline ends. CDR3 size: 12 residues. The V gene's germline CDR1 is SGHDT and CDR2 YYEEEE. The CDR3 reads CASSFGDYGYTF. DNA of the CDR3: TGTGCCAGCAGCTTCGGGGACTATGGCTACACCTTC. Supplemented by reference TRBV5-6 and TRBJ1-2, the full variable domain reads DAGVTQSPTHLIKTRGQQVTLRCSPKSGHDTVSWYQQALGQGPQFIFQYYEEEERQRGNFPDRFSGHQFPNYSSELNVNALLLGDSALYLCASSFGDYGYTFGSGTRLTVV.

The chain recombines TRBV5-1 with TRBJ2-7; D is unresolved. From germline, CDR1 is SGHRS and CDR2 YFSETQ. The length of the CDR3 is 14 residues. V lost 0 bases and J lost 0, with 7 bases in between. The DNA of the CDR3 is TGCGCCAGCAGCTTGGCCGTGAGCTCCTACGAGCAGTACTTC. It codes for CASSLAVSSYEQYF. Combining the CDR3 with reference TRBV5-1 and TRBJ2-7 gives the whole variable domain KAGVTQTPRYLIKTRGQQVTLSCSPISGHRSVSWYQQTPGQGLQFLFEYFSETQRNKGNFPGRFSGRQFSNSRSEMNVSTLELGDSALYLCASSLAVSSYEQYFGPGTRLTVT.

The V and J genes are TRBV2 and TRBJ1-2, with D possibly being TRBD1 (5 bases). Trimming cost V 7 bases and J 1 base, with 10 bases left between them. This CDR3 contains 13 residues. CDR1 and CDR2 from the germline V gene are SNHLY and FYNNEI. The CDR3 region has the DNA TGTGCCAGCACCGGGACCCTTAACTATGGCTACACCTTC. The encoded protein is CASTGTLNYGYTF.